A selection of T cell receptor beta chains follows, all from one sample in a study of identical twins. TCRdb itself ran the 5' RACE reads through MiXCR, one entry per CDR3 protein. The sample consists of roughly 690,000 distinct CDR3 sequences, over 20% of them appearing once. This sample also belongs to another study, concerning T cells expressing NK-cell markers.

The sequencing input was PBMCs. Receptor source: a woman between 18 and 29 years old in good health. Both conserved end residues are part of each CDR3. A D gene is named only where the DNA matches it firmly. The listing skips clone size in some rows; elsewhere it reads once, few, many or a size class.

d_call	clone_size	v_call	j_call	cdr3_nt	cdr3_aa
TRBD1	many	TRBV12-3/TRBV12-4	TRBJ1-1	TGTGCCAGCAGTTTGCAGGGGGTGAACACTGAAGCTTTCTTT	CASSLQGVNTEAFF
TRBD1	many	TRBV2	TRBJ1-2	TGTGCCAGCAGTATGGACAGGGCGGGCTATGGCTACACCTTC	CASSMDRAGYGYTF
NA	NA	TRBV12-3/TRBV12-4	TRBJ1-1	TGTGCCAGCAGTTTAATAGTGGGTACTGAAGCTTTCTTT	CASSLIVGTEAFF
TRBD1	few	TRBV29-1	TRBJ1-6	TGCAGCGTTCGGACAGGGGATTCACCCCTCCACTTT	CSVRTGDSPLHF
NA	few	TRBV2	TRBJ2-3	TGTGCCAGTTACCGCACAGATACGCAGTATTTT	CASYRTDTQYF
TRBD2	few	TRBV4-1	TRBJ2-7	TGCGCCAGCAGCAAGCCTTTAGCGGGGGGGCGGTACGAGCAGTACTTC	CASSKPLAGGRYEQYF
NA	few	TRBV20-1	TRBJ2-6	TGCAGTGCTCTCCAAGGGAGAGGGGCCAACGTCCTGACTTTC	CSALQGRGANVLTF
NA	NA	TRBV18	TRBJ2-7	TGTGCCAGCTCAACGGGGGGGACAGGGCACTACGAGCAGTACTTC	CASSTGGTGHYEQYF
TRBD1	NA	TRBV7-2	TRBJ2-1	TGTGCCAGCAGAAGACAGGGGATCAATGAGCAGTTCTTC	CASRRQGINEQFF
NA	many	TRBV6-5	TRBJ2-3	TGTGCCAGCAGTTACGGGCCAGGCACAGATACGCAGTATTTT	CASSYGPGTDTQYF
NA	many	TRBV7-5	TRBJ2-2	NA	CISVPEATNRPSLSGELFF
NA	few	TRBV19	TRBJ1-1	TGTGCCAGTAATGGTTTGGGCCAGGGTACTGAAGCTTTCTTT	CASNGLGQGTEAFF
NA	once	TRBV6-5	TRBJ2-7	TGTGCCAGCAGCCCAACCTCAGGCGAGCAGTACTTC	CASSPTSGEQYF
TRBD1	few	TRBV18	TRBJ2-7	TGTGCCAGCTCACTTCAACCGGACAGGGCCTACGAGCAGTACTTC	CASSLQPDRAYEQYF
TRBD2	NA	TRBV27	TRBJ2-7	TGTGCCAGCAGTCGGGAGGGGTCCTACGAGCAGTACTTC	CASSREGSYEQYF
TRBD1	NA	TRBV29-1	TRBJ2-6	TGCAGCGTTGAGGGCAGGGGGCCTGGTTCTGGGGCCAACGTCCTGACTTTC	CSVEGRGPGSGANVLTF
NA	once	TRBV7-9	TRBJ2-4	TGTGCCAGCAGCTTAGCGACAGGTTTCTTTCAGTACTTC	CASSLATGFFQYF
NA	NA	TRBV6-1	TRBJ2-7	TGTGCCAGCAGTCCCTATTACTTGTCCGGGCTCGAGCAGTACTTC	CASSPYYLSGLEQYF
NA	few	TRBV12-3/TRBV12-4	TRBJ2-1	TGTGCCAGCAGGCTAAACCTAAATGAGCAGTTCTTC	CASRLNLNEQFF
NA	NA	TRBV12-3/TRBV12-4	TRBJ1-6	TGTGCCAGTTGCTTATGGACCTATAATTCACCCCTCCACTTT	CASCLWTYNSPLHF
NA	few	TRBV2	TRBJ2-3	TGTGCCAGCGTGAGGGGCCTAAGCACAGATACGCAGTATTTT	CASVRGLSTDTQYF
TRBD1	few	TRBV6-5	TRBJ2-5	TGTGCCAGCATCCTCGAGACAGGGCAAGAGACCCAGTACTTC	CASILETGQETQYF
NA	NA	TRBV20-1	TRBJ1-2	TGCAGTGCTAGAGAGGACTTGCGCTATGGCTACACCTTC	CSAREDLRYGYTF
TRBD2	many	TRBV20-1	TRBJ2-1	TGCAGTGCTTCCGGGACCGGGACTAGGTTTAATCTTCGGCTCTTC	CSASGTGTRFNLRLF
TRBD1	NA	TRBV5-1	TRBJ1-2	TGCGCCAGCAGCTCTCTCAACAGGGGCGCGGGATCTAACTATGGCTACACCTTC	CASSSLNRGAGSNYGYTF
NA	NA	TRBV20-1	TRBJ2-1	TGCAGTGCTAGAGATCGGTCTATGTACAATGAGCAGTTCTTC	CSARDRSMYNEQFF
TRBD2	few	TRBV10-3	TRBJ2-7	TGTGCCATCAGTGAAGGTCAGCGGGAGCCTTCATTAGAGCAGTACTTC	CAISEGQREPSLEQYF
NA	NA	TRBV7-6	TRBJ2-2	TGTGCCAGCAGCTCCGATAGAAATATCGGGGAGCTGTTTTTT	CASSSDRNIGELFF
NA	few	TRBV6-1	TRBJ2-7	TGTGCCAGCAAGGAGGTTCTCGGCTACGAGCAGTACTTC	CASKEVLGYEQYF
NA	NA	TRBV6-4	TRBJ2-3	TGTGCCAGCAGTGTTGACCCCGGAGGCACAGATACGCAGTATTTT	CASSVDPGGTDTQYF
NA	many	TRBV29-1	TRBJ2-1	TGCAGCGTTGATAGGCAGAGCTCCTACAATGAGCAGTTCTTC	CSVDRQSSYNEQFF